The source of this T cell receptor (beta chain) is a study of T-cell memory formation after mild COVID-19. Overall study context: TCR clusters were largely donor specific.

This CDR3 contains 15 residues. Germline V gene data show CDR1 as SGHRS and CDR2 as YFSETQ. The V gene lost 0 bases and the J gene lost 4 bases, with 11 bases spanning the gap. This clonotype was seen more than once but under ten times. Its antigen remains unidentified. TCRdb reprocessed the 5' RACE reads via MiXCR and lists one record per CDR3 protein. Of 450,000 to 700,000 distinct CDR3 sequences detected, over 15% appear once; the ten largest clones hold more than 10%. Study outcomes and limitations: Contracting CD8+ clones were enriched in EMRA, CD4+ mainly in CM and EM.

The sequence was collected from an adult woman who had mild COVID-19 (a few samples of this study predate the infection). Cell type and time point are not known. Source material: PBMCs or a T cell subset sorted from them (not recorded which). The rearrangement uses TRBV5-1 and TRBJ2-1; maybe TRBD1 (5 bases). CDR3 amino acids: CASSLAQVIYNEQFF. The DNA of the CDR3 is TGCGCCAGCAGCTTGGCACAGGTGATATACAATGAGCAGTTCTTC. The variable domain in full, with the rest retrieved from reference TRBV5-1 and TRBJ2-1, is KAGVTQTPRYLIKTRGQQVTLSCSPISGHRSVSWYQQTPGQGLQFLFEYFSETQRNKGNFPGRFSGRQFSNSRSEMNVSTLELGDSALYLCASSLAQVIYNEQFFGPGTRLTVL.